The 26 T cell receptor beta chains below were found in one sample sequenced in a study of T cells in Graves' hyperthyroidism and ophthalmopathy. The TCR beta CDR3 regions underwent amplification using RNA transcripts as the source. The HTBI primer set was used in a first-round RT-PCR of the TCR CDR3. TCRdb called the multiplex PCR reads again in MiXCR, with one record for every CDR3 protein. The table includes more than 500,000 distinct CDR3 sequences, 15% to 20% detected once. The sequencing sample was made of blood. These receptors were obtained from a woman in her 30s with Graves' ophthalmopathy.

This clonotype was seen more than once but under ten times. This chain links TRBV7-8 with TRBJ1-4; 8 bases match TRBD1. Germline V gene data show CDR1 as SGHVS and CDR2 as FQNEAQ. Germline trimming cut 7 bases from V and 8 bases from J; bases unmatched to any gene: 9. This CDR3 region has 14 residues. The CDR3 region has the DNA TGTGCCAGCATCCCGGACAGGGTTGGAGAAAAACTGTTTTTT. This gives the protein CASIPDRVGEKLFF.

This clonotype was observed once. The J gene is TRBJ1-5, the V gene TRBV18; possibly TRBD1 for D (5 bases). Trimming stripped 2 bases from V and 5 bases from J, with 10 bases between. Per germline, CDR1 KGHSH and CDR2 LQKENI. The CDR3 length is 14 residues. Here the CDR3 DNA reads TGTGCCAGCTCACCAGGGGGGGGGGATCAGCCCCAGCATTTT. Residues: CASSPGGGDQPQHF.

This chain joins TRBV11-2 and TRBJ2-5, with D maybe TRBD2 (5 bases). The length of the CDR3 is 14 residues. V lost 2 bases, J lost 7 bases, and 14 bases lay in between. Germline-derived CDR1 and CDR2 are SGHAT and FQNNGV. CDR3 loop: CASSLSDSTGTQYF. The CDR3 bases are TGTGCCAGCAGCTTATCGGACTCGACGGGGACCCAGTACTTC.

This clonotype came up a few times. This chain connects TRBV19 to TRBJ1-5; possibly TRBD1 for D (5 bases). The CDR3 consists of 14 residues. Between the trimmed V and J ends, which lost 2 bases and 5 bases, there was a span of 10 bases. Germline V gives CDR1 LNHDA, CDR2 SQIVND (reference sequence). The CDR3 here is CASSIRDGYQPQHF. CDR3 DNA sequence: TGTGCCAGTAGTATACGGGACGGCTATCAGCCCCAGCATTTT. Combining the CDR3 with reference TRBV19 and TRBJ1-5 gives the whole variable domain DGGITQSPKYLFRKEGQNVTLSCEQNLNHDAMYWYRQDPGQGLRLIYYSQIVNDFQKGDIAEGYSVSREKKESFPLTVTSAQKNPTAFYLCASSIRDGYQPQHFGDGTRLSIL.

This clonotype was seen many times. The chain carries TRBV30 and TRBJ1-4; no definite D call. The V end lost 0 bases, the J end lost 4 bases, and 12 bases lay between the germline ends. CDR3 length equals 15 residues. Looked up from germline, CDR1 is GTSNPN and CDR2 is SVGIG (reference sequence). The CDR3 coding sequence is TGTGCCTGGAGTGTTGGTATGACGGATAATGAAAAACTGTTTTTT. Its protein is CAWSVGMTDNEKLFF.

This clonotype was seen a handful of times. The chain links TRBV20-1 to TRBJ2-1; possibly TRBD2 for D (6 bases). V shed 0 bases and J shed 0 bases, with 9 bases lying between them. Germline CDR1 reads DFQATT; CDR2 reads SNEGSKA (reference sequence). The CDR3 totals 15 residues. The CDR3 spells CSARDAGSSYNEQFF. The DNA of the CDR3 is TGCAGTGCTAGAGATGCGGGGAGCTCCTACAATGAGCAGTTCTTC.

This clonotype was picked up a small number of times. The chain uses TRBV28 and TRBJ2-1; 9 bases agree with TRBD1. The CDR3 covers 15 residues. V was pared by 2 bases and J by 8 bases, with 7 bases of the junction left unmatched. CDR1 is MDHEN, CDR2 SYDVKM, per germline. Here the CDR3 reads CASSLGTGSWDEQFF. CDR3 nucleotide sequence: TGTGCCAGCAGTTTAGGGACAGGGAGTTGGGATGAGCAGTTCTTC. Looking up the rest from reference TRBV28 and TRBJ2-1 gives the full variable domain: DVKVTQSSRYLVKRTGEKVFLECVQDMDHENMFWYRQDPGLGLRLIYFSYDVKMKEKGDIPEGYSVSREKKERFSLILESASTNQTSMYLCASSLGTGSWDEQFFGPGTRLTVL.

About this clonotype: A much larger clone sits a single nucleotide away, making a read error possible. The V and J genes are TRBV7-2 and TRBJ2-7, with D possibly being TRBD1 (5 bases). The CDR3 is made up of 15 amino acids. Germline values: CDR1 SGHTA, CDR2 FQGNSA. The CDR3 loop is CAGSLPETASYEQYF. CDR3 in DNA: TGTGCCGGCAGCTTACCCGAGACAGCTTCCTACGAGCAGTACTTC. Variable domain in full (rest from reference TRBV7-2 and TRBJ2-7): GAGVSQSPSNKVTEKGKDVELRCDPISGHTALYWYRQSLGQGLEFLIYFQGNSAPDKSGLPSDRFSAERTGGSVSTLTIQRTQQEDSAVYLCAGSLPETASYEQYFGPGTRLTVT.

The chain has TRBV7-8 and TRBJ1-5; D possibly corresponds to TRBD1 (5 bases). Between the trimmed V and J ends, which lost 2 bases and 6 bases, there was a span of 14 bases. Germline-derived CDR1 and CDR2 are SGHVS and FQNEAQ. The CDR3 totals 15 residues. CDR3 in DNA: TGTGCCAGCAGCTTATGGCAGGGTTCGGGTCAGCCCCAGCATTTT. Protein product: CASSLWQGSGQPQHF.

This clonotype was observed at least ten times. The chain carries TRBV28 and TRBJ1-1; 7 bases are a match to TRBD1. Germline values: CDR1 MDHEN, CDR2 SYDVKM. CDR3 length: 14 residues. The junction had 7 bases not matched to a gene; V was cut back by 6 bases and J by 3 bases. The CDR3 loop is CASRPGTAHTEAFF. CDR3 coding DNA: TGTGCCAGCAGACCTGGGACAGCCCACACTGAAGCTTTCTTT.

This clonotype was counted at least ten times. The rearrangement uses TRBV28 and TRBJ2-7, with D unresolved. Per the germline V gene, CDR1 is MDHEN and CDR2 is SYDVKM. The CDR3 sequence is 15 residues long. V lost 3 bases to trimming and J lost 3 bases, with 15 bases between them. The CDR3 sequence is CASSFLGITHYEQYF. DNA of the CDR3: TGTGCCAGCAGTTTTTTAGGTATTACCCACTACGAGCAGTACTTC.

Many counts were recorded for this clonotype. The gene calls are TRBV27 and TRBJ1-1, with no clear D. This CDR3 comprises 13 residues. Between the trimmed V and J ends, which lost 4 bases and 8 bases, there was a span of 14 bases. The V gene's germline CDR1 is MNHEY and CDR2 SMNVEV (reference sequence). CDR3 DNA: TGTGCCAGCAGTTCCCTCCCTCCAGTAGAAGCTTTCTTT. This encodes CASSSLPPVEAFF.

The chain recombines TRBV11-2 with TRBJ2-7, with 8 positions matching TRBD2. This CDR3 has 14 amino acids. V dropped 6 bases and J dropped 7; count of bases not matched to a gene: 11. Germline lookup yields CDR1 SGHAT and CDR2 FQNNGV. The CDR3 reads CASRNTGTSGEQYF. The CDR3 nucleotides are TGTGCCAGCAGAAATACAGGGACTAGTGGGGAGCAGTACTTC.

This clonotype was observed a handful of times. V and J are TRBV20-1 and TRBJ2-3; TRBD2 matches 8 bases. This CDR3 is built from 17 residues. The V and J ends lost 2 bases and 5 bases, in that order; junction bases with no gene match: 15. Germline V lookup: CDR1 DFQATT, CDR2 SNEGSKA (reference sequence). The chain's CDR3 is CSARPIAAGEGVDTQYF. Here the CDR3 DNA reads TGCAGTGCTAGACCTATCGCAGCGGGAGAGGGCGTAGATACGCAGTATTTT.

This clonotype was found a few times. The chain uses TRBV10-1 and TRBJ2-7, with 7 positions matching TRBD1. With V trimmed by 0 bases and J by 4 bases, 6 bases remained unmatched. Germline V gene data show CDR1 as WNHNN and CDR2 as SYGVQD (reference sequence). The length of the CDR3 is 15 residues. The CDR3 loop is CASSESEGARYEQYF. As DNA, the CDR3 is TGCGCCAGCAGTGAGTCAGAGGGGGCGCGGTACGAGCAGTACTTC.

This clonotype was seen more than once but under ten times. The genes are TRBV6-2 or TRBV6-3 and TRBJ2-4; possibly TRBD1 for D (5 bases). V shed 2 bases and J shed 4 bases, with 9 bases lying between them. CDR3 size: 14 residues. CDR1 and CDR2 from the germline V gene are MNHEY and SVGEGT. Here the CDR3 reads CASSYNRQKNIQYF. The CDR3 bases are TGTGCCAGCAGTTACAACAGGCAGAAAAACATTCAGTACTTC.

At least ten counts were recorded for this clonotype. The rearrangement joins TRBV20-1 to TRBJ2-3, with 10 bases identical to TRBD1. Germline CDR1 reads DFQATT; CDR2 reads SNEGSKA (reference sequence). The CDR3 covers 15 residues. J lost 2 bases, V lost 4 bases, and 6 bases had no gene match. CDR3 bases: TGCAGTGCTAACCCAGACAGGGGGCACACAGATACGCAGTATTTT. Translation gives CSANPDRGHTDTQYF.

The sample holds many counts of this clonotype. CDR3 protein: CASSGHRGYEQYF. As DNA, the CDR3 is TGTGCCAGCAGTGGCCACAGGGGCTACGAGCAGTACTTC. The gene calls are TRBV28 and TRBJ2-7, with 7 bases lining up with TRBD1. The V gene's germline CDR1 is MDHEN and CDR2 SYDVKM. Losses at the gene ends were 5 bases for V and 3 bases for J; bases not matched to a gene: 4. The CDR3 loop spans 13 amino acids.

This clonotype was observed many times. The CDR3 DNA reads TGTGCCAGCAGCCTCTGGACAGGGGGCGTACGGAATTCACCCCTCCACTTT. Protein product: CASSLWTGGVRNSPLHF. The genes are TRBV6-1 and TRBJ1-6; 11 nucleotides match TRBD1. The CDR3 sequence is 17 residues long. V was clipped by 6 bases and J by 7 bases; unmatched bases: 11. Germline lookup yields CDR1 MNHNS and CDR2 SASEGT.

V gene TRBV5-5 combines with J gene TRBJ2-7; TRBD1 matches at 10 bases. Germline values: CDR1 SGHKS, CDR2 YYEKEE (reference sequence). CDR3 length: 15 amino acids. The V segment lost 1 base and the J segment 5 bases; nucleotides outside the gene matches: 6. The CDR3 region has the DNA TGTGCCAGCAGCTTGCCGGGACAGGGGTTCGACGAGCAGTACTTC. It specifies CASSLPGQGFDEQYF.

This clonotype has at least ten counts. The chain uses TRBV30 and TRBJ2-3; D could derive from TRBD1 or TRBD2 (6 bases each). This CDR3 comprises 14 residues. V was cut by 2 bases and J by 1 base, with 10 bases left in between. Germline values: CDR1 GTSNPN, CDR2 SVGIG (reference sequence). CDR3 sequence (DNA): TGTGCCTGGAGTTACGGGGGCGGCACAGATACGCAGTATTTT. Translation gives CAWSYGGGTDTQYF.

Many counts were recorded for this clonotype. CDR3 residues: CASGDSQNYGYTF. The CDR3 DNA is TGTGCCAGCGGGGACAGTCAGAACTATGGCTACACCTTC. The rearrangement links TRBV7-2 to TRBJ1-2, with 7 nucleotides matching TRBD1. Trimming removed 8 bases from V and 2 bases from J; junction bases left unmatched: 5. This CDR3 spans 13 amino acids. CDR1 and CDR2 from the germline V gene are SGHTA and FQGNSA.

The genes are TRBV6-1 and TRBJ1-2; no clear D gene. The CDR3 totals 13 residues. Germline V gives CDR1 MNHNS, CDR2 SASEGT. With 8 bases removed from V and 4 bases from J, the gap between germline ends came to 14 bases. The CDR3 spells CASGLVSSYGYTF. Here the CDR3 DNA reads TGTGCCAGCGGCCTGGTTTCTAGCTATGGCTACACCTTC.

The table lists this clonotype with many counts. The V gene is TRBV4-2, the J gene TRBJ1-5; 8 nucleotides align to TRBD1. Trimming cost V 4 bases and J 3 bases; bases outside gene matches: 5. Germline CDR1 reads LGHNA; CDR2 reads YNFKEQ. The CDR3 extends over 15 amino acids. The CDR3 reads CASSPQTGVNQPQHF. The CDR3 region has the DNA TGTGCCAGCAGCCCCCAGACAGGGGTCAATCAGCCCCAGCATTTT.

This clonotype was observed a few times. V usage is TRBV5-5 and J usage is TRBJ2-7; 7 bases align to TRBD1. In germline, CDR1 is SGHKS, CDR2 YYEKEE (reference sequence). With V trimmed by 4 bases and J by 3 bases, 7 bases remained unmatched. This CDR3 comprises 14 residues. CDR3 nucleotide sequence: TGTGCCAGCAGCCGACAGGGACAGCTCTACGAGCAGTACTTC. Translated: CASSRQGQLYEQYF.

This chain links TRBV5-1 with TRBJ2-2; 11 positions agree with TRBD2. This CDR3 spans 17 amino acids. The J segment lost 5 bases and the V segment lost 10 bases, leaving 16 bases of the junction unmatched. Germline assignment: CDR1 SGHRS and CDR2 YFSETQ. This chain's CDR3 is CASQRDGTSGRTGELFF. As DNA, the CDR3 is TGCGCCTCTCAACGGGACGGTACTAGCGGGAGAACCGGGGAGCTGTTTTTT.